A single sample gave rise to the 4 T cell receptor beta chains below, sequenced in a study of blood T cell repertoires in COVID-19. The protocol was immunoSEQ multiplex PCR, while the TCRdb copy is restricted to in-frame clones and leaves out a portion. The sample has some 140,000 clones; about 73% are singletons. The sample consisted of peripheral blood. These receptors all stem from a man aged 80 or over with acute or convalescent COVID-19.

This clone has only a few counts. V usage is TRBV24-1 and J usage is TRBJ2-3, with 9 bases identical to TRBD2. CDR1 and CDR2 from the germline V gene are KGHDR and SFDVKD. V lost 8 bases to trimming and J lost 1 base; unmatched junction nucleotides: 15. The CDR3 totals 18 residues. The chain's CDR3 is CATTPGPSSGAGTDTQYF. CDR3 nucleotide sequence: TGTGCCACCACCCCCGGCCCGTCTAGCGGGGCCGGCACAGATACGCAGTATTTT.

The V gene is TRBV7-9, the J gene TRBJ1-1; D is undetermined. CDR3 length: 13 residues. CDR1 is SEHNR and CDR2 is FQNEAQ in the germline V gene (reference sequence). The V end lost 1 base, the J end lost 4 bases, and 7 bases lay between the germline ends. The CDR3 sequence: CASSLVPRTEAFF. In nucleotides, the CDR3 is TGTGCCAGCAGCTTAGTTCCCCGCACTGAAGCTTTCTTT.

The gene calls are TRBV28 and TRBJ2-5; a weak D match, TRBD2 (5 bases). This CDR3 contains 16 residues. Germline V gene sequence: CDR1 MDHEN, CDR2 SYDVKM. V was clipped by 4 bases and J by 4 bases, with 19 bases between them. The CDR3 coding sequence is TGTGCCAGCAGTTCCCCCAAGGACTCAAGCGGAGAGACCCAGTACTTC. Its protein product is CASSSPKDSSGETQYF.

For this clone: This same CDR3 is encoded by further DNA sequences in the sample. This chain uses TRBV19 with TRBJ2-1; TRBD2 aligns across 8 bases. CDR3 length: 15 amino acids. The V gene's germline CDR1 is LNHDA and CDR2 SQIVND (reference sequence). Unmatched junction bases numbered 11, after V lost 3 bases and J lost 10 bases. The CDR3 coding sequence is TGTGCCAGTAGTATGCAAAGCGGGGGTCTTCGCGAGCAGTTCTTC. This codes for CASSMQSGGLREQFF. The full variable domain, its missing parts supplied by reference TRBV19 and TRBJ2-1, is DGGITQSPKYLFRKEGQNVTLSCEQNLNHDAMYWYRQDPGQGLRLIYYSQIVNDFQKGDIAEGYSVSREKKESFPLTVTSAQKNPTAFYLCASSMQSGGLREQFFGPGTRLTVL.